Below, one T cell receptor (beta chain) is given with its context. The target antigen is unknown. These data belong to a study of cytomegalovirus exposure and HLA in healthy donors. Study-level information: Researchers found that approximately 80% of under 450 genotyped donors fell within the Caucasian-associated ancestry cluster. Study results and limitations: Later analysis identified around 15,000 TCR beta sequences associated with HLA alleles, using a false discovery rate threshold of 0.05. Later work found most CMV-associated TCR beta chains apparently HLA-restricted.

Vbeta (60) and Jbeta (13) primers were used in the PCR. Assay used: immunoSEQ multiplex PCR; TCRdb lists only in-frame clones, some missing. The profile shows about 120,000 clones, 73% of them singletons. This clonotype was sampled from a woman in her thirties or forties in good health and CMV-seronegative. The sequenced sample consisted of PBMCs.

In DNA form, the CDR3 reads TGTGCCAGTAGGTTACTAGCGGGGAGGGGAGATACGCAGTATTTT. Translating it yields CASRLLAGRGDTQYF. This chain uses TRBV19 with TRBJ2-3; 10 nucleotides agree with TRBD2. The CDR3 sequence is 15 residues long. The J segment lost 5 bases and the V segment lost 6 bases, leaving 8 bases of the junction unmatched. Germline loops: CDR1 LNHDA, CDR2 SQIVND (reference sequence).